Given below is one T cell receptor beta chain in context. The sample is drawn from a study of shared clonotypes between healthy human individuals. Study as a whole: Participating donors consisted of two women and a few men aged 18 to 49.

The table came from immunoSEQ multiplex PCR; TCRdb's copy has only in-frame clones and leaves some out. Counted here are around 1.1 million clones, around three quarters occurring once; the ten biggest clones make up 0.5% to 0.65%. The CDR3 extends over 12 amino acids. The V gene lost 5 bases and the J gene lost 12 bases, with 14 bases spanning the gap. The V gene's germline CDR1 is MNHEY and CDR2 SMNVEV (reference sequence). The sequence came from a man aged 18 to 30 in good health. Some clones in this sample may be carry-over from other donors' samples. The chain uses TRBV27 and TRBJ2-1; D unclear. Sample: memory CD4+ T cells from PBMCs. Subset given: CD45RA-negative fraction. The CDR3 sequence: CASSPHGSGQFF. CDR3 DNA: TGTGCCAGCAGTCCACACGGTTCGGGGCAGTTCTTC.